The 17 T cell receptor beta chains given below trace back to one sample, sequenced in a study of identical twins. TCRdb ran MiXCR on the 5' RACE reads and lists one entry per CDR3 protein. The data hold under 350,000 distinct CDR3 sequences, with 8.5% to 9.5% observed a single time. These data also featured in a second study, about yellow fever vaccine responses in identical twins.

Specimen: CD8+ T cells sorted from blood. The source is a woman aged 18-29 years in good health.

In this sample, this clonotype turned up a few times. The chain uses TRBV7-3 and TRBJ2-7, with a weak D call TRBD2 (6 bases). This CDR3 has 15 amino acids. Germline assignment: CDR1 SGHTA and CDR2 FQGTGA. Trimming pared 3 bases from V and 2 bases from J, leaving 14 bases between. The CDR3 sequence is CASSFMAGSTYEQYF. The CDR3 DNA reads TGTGCCAGCAGCTTTATGGCGGGGAGCACCTACGAGCAGTACTTC.

This clonotype has ten or more counts. V gene TRBV5-1 combines with J gene TRBJ1-1; D is possibly TRBD1 (6 bases). Trimming took 0 bases from V and 12 from J, leaving 15 bases between them. Germline CDR1 is SGHRS and CDR2 is YFSETQ. The CDR3 spans 13 residues. The CDR3 DNA follows: TGCGCCAGCAGCTTGGAGTGGGGGCGCGAGTCTTTCTTT. Its protein is CASSLEWGRESFF.

This chain joins TRBV7-9 and TRBJ1-5, with a tentative D call TRBD1 (5 bases). The germline V and J ends were trimmed by 5 bases and 7 bases, with 9 bases remaining between them. Germline V gene data show CDR1 as SEHNR and CDR2 as FQNEAQ (reference sequence). This CDR3 region has 12 residues. Here the CDR3 reads CASSRDEQPQHF. As DNA, the CDR3 is TGTGCCAGCAGCCGGGACGAGCAGCCCCAGCATTTT.

This clonotype was detected many times. The chain combines TRBV28 with TRBJ2-1; possibly TRBD1 for D (6 bases). The germline V and J ends were trimmed by 3 bases and 1 base, with 22 bases remaining between them. The CDR3 loop spans 19 amino acids. The V gene's germline CDR1 is MDHEN and CDR2 SYDVKM. The CDR3 loop reads CASSFSVPTGYESYNEQFF. For the CDR3, the DNA is TGTGCCAGCAGTTTCTCTGTCCCTACAGGGTACGAGTCCTACAATGAGCAGTTCTTC.

This clonotype was counted only a few times. The genes are TRBV7-2 and TRBJ2-2; D is uncertain. The germline V and J ends were trimmed by 1 base and 7 bases, with 7 bases remaining between them. There are 13 residues in the CDR3. Germline assignment: CDR1 SGHTA and CDR2 FQGNSA. The CDR3 loop reads CASSLVVGGELFF. The CDR3 region has the DNA TGTGCCAGCAGCTTAGTTGTGGGCGGGGAGCTGTTTTTT. Complete variable domain (other parts from reference TRBV7-2 and TRBJ2-2): GAGVSQSPSNKVTEKGKDVELRCDPISGHTALYWYRQSLGQGLEFLIYFQGNSAPDKSGLPSDRFSAERTGGSVSTLTIQRTQQEDSAVYLCASSLVVGGELFFGEGSRLTVL.

This clonotype was seen a handful of times. V usage is TRBV15 and J usage is TRBJ2-2; 8 bases agree with TRBD2. CDR1 and CDR2 from the germline V gene are LNHNV and YYDKDF (reference sequence). CDR3 length equals 15 residues. With V trimmed by 7 bases and J by 6 bases, 10 bases remained unmatched. CDR3 in DNA: TGTGCCACCACACGACCGGGACTAGAGGCCGGGGAGCTGTTTTTT. Translation gives CATTRPGLEAGELFF.

This chain uses TRBV30 with TRBJ2-2; either TRBD1 or TRBD2 may fit D (5 bases each). The CDR3 spans 12 residues. The V gene lost 3 bases and the J gene lost 6 bases, with 8 bases spanning the gap. Germline CDR1 GTSNPN, CDR2 SVGIG (reference sequence). CDR3 nucleotides: TGTGCCTGGAGGGGGGTTCCCGGGGAGCTGTTTTTT. It is translated as CAWRGVPGELFF. The complete variable domain, with remaining parts taken from reference TRBV30 and TRBJ2-2, reads SQTIHQWPATLVQPVGSPLSLECTVEGTSNPNLYWYRQAAGRGLQLLFYSVGIGQISSEVPQNLSASRPQDRQFILSSKKLLLSDSGFYLCAWRGVPGELFFGEGSRLTVL.

The gene calls are TRBV7-8 and TRBJ2-1; maybe TRBD1 (6 bases). The V gene lost 4 bases and the J gene lost 5 bases, with 12 bases spanning the gap. This CDR3 contains 14 residues. CDR1 and CDR2 from the germline V gene are SGHVS and FQNEAQ. DNA of the CDR3: TGTGCCAGCAGCTCCGTGGACAGACACAATGAGCAGTTCTTC. Encoded protein: CASSSVDRHNEQFF.

V usage is TRBV6-5 and J usage is TRBJ2-5, with 9 nucleotides matching TRBD1. This CDR3 region has 16 residues. Germline CDR1 and CDR2: MNHEY and SVGAGI. The V gene end was trimmed by 1 base and the J gene end by 2 bases; junction bases not matched to a gene: 5. CDR3 nucleotide sequence: TGTGCCAGCAGTTACTTTTGGACAGGGGATCAAGAGACCCAGTACTTC. Translation: CASSYFWTGDQETQYF.

This clonotype was seen a handful of times. The rearrangement links TRBV4-3 to TRBJ2-1; 11 bases align to TRBD2. CDR3 length equals 16 residues. Germline CDR1 and CDR2: LGHNA and YSLEER. With V trimmed by 0 bases and J by 8 bases, 6 bases remained unmatched. Here the CDR3 DNA reads TGCGCCAGCAGCCAAGATCGCGGACTAGCGGGCTATGAGCAGTTCTTC. As protein: CASSQDRGLAGYEQFF.

There are a few counts of this clonotype. This chain joins TRBV6-2 or TRBV6-3 and TRBJ2-7; D is undetermined. This CDR3 region has 11 residues. Germline CDR1 reads MNHEY; CDR2 reads SVGEGT. Trimming took 6 bases from V and 5 from J, leaving 8 bases between them. CDR3 bases: TGTGCCAGCAGCGACCGGGACGAGCAGTACTTC. Amino acid sequence: CASSDRDEQYF.

This clonotype showed up just a few times. The J gene is TRBJ2-7, the V gene TRBV28; 10 bases align to TRBD2. The CDR3 loop spans 15 amino acids. Trimming removed 5 bases from V and 4 bases from J; junction bases left unmatched: 8. CDR1 is MDHEN and CDR2 is SYDVKM in the germline V gene. The CDR3 bases are TGTGCCAGCAGTCCATGGACTAGCGGCACTTACGAGCAGTACTTC. This sequence encodes CASSPWTSGTYEQYF.

This clonotype turned up a few times. The chain combines TRBV11-1 with TRBJ2-5, with 15 nucleotides matching TRBD2. Germline assignment: CDR1 SGHAT and CDR2 FQDESV (reference sequence). The trim removed 5 bases at V and 1 base at J, leaving 14 bases unmatched. The CDR3 is 20 residues long. The CDR3 DNA reads TGTGCCAGCAGCACTAACAGGGGACTAGCGGGAGGTCCCCTCCAAGAGACCCAGTACTTC. It yields the protein CASSTNRGLAGGPLQETQYF. The full variable domain, completed using reference TRBV11-1 and TRBJ2-5, is EAEVAQSPRYKITEKSQAVAFWCDPISGHATLYWYRQILGQGPELLVQFQDESVVDDSQLPKDRFSAERLKGVDSTLKIQPAELGDSAMYLCASSTNRGLAGGPLQETQYFGPGTRLLVL.

This clonotype was counted at least ten times. The CDR3 sequence is CATKDRLQETQYF. In nucleotides, the CDR3 is TGTGCCACCAAAGACAGACTCCAAGAGACCCAGTACTTC. The V and J genes are TRBV12-3 or TRBV12-4 and TRBJ2-5, with D possibly TRBD1 on 5 matching bases. This CDR3 contains 13 residues. Trimming removed 10 bases at V and 1 base at J, with 13 bases between.

This rearrangement joins TRBV4-3 to TRBJ2-7, with 11 positions matching TRBD2. Trimming took 5 bases from V and 2 from J; bases not matched to a gene: 5. Germline V gene data show CDR1 as LGHNA and CDR2 as YSLEER. This CDR3 region has 15 residues. In nucleotides, the CDR3 is TGCGCCAGCAGCGAAAGACTAGCGGGACCCTACGAGCAGTACTTC. Protein: CASSERLAGPYEQYF.

The V and J genes are TRBV4-3 and TRBJ2-7; 11 bases map to TRBD2. The CDR3 consists of 15 residues. Germline V lookup: CDR1 LGHNA, CDR2 YSLEER. V lost 2 bases, J lost 1 base, and 1 base stayed unmatched. In DNA form, the CDR3 reads TGCGCCAGCAGCCAAAGGACTAGCGGGTCCTACGAGCAGTACTTC. Its protein product is CASSQRTSGSYEQYF.

V is TRBV6-2 or TRBV6-3 and J is TRBJ2-2; D is unresolved. Trimming left V 0 bases short and J 0 bases short, with 8 bases between. Germline values: CDR1 MNHEY, CDR2 SVGEGT. The CDR3 covers 16 residues. The CDR3 nucleotides are TGTGCCAGCAGTTACTCGAAACAAGCGAACACCGGGGAGCTGTTTTTT. Translated: CASSYSKQANTGELFF.